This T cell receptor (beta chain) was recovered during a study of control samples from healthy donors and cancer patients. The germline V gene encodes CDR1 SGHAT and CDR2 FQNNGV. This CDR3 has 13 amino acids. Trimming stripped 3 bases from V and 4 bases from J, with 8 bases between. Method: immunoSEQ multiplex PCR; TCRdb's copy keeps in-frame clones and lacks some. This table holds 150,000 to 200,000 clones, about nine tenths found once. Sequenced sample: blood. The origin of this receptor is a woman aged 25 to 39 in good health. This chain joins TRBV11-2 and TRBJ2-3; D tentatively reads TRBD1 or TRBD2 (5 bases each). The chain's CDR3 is CASSLVGADTQYF. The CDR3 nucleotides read TGTGCCAGCAGCTTGGTGGGGGCAGATACGCAGTATTTT.